This T cell receptor (beta chain) derives from a study of Ad26.COV2.S vaccination and SARS-CoV-2 variants. General study findings and limits: Participants in the vaccine arm had higher spike-specific TCR breadth; placebo recipients had lower. Possibly, TCR breadth and depth analyses underestimated total T cell responses.

In the case of this clone: Its antigen is not known.

Treatment reported: about 20 received Ad26.COV2.S at low or high dose, single or two shots; several received placebo; per-sample allocation not given. The samples were gathered on day 63 after the first injection of vaccine or placebo. Data came from immunoSEQ multiplex PCR; TCRdb stores just in-frame clones and leaves some out. The sample has about 450,000 clones, nearly 90% seen once; the top ten hold 2.5%. V lost 5 bases, J lost 5 bases, and 5 bases stayed unmatched. This CDR3 spans 13 amino acids. This sequence was found in a person aged 18 to 59 who received the Ad26.COV2.S COVID-19 vaccine or a placebo. V usage is TRBV12-3 or TRBV12-4 and J usage is TRBJ1-1; TRBD1 agrees at 7 bases. This sample comprised peripheral blood, obtained in a trial of Ad26.COV2.S vaccine versus placebo. CDR3 loop: CASSLSGGTEAFF. CDR3 nucleotide sequence: TGTGCCAGCAGTCTCTCAGGGGGGACTGAAGCTTTCTTT.